The entry below describes one T cell receptor beta chain. Its antigen is still unknown. Drawing of blood for sampling happened at baseline, at cycle 4 day 1, and at cycle 7 day 1. Clones were read by immunoSEQ multiplex PCR, and TCRdb kept only the in-frame ones, dropping some. There are 150,000 to 190,000 clones in the sample; 85% to 95% occur only once, and 0.3% to 0.35% lies in the top ten. The data are from a study of OX40 agonist ivuxolimab in advanced cancers. Study as a whole: Intravenous ivuxolimab at 0.01 to 10 mg/kg was given to patients every 2 weeks. Study-wide results and caveats: Expanded clones were, on average, more numerous among CD8+ T cells than CD4+. Partial responders treated at 0.1-3.0 mg/kg exhibited clonal expansion among the lowest measured.

The CDR3 loop spans 16 amino acids. Germline V lookup: CDR1 MGHDK, CDR2 SYGVNS. V was clipped by 2 bases and J by 4 bases; unmatched bases: 5. The gene calls are TRBV25-1 and TRBJ1-2, with 12 bases matching TRBD1. The sample consisted of CD4+ or CD8+ T cells sorted from blood, taken in a trial of the OX40 agonist ivuxolimab. This TCR was sampled from an adult with an advanced solid tumor such as melanoma, head and neck, liver or kidney cancer. The CDR3 loop is CASSEAGTGGAYGYTF. DNA for the CDR3: TGTGCCAGCAGTGAAGCCGGGACAGGGGGCGCCTATGGCTACACCTTC.